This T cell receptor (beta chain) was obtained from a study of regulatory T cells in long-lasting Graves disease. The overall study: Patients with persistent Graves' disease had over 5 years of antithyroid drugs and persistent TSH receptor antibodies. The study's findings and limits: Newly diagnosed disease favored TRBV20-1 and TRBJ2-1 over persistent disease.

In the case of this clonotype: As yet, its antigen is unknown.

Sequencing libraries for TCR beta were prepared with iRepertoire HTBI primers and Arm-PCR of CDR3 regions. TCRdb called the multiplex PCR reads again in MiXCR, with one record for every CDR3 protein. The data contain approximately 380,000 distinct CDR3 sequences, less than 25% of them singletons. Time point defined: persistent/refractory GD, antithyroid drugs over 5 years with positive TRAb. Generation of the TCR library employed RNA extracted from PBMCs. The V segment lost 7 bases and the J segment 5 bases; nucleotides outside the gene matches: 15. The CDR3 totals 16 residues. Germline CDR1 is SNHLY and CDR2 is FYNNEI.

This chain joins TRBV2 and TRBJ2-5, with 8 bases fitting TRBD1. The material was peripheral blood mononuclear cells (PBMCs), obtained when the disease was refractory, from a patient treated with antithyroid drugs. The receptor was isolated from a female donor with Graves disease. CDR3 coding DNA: TGTGCCAGCATTAACGGGACAGGTGCGCTGTCGGAGACCCAGTACTTC. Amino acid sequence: CASINGTGALSETQYF.